This T cell receptor beta chain emerged from a study of blood T cell repertoires in COVID-19. Study as a whole: Researchers got acute and convalescent COVID-19 samples from the United States, Italy and Spain. From T cells, B-cell-depleted T cells, or PBMCs came the material, which was cDNA or gDNA.

This clone has only one observation. V was clipped by 4 bases and J by 2 bases; unmatched bases: 9. The CDR3 has 16 amino acids. CDR1 MGHDK and CDR2 SYGVNS come from the germline V gene. Original analysis: Amplifying reference gene primers gave estimates of nucleated cell counts. Here immunoSEQ multiplex PCR was the method, and the copy in TCRdb shows in-frame clones only, minus some. Clonal size and the V and J genes are those of that table, whereas D and trimming came from the DNA. The table has 88,000 or so clones, over 80% seen once; the top ten hold approximately 10%. This clonotype was obtained from a human donor in a cohort sampled during active COVID-19. Material for sequencing was peripheral blood. The chain joins TRBV25-1 to TRBJ2-3; the match to TRBD1 covers 7 bases. CDR3 protein: CASSAPTGLVTDTQYF. For the CDR3, the DNA is TGTGCCAGCAGTGCACCGACAGGGTTAGTCACAGATACGCAGTATTTT.